This T cell receptor (beta chain) was obtained from a study of T cell responses to AZD1222 COVID-19 vaccine. Study-wide points: Donors, mostly white British, included more females; clonal diversity was possibly underestimated.

Trimming shortened V by 4 bases and J by 4 bases, and 13 bases separated the two germline ends. CDR3 length: 14 residues. The germline V gene has CDR1 SNHLY and CDR2 FYNNEI. Analyses pooled second doses at about 4 or about 12 weeks. Sequenced by immunoSEQ multiplex PCR; TCRdb stores in-frame clones only, minus some. The data show 110,000 to 150,000 clones, 92% seen once. Turning to this clone: Its target is not known.

The clonotype was recovered from an adult who received the AZD1222 COVID-19 vaccine. Here the sequenced sample was peripheral blood, taken 28 days after the second AZD1222 dose. The chain employs TRBV2 and TRBJ1-2; TRBD1 might be the D (6 bases). CDR3 bases: TGTGCCAGCAGTGTGGTAGGGGGGATCTATGGCTACACCTTC. The encoded protein is CASSVVGGIYGYTF.